One sample yielded the 18 T cell receptor beta chains listed below, sequenced in a study of identical twins. TCRdb used MiXCR to reprocess the 5' RACE reads, holding one entry per CDR3 protein. Found here are hundreds of thousands of distinct CDR3 sequences, roughly 12% of them singletons; the top ten hold around 1.5%. These data also featured in a second study, about yellow fever vaccine responses in identical twins.

The sequenced sample was PBMCs. The receptors stem from a woman between 18 and 29 years old in good health.

This clonotype is a singleton in its sample. An end of the junction differs from the germline gene, which may be a read error. The chain uses TRBV7-9 and TRBJ2-2; 14 nucleotides line up with TRBD2. This CDR3 contains 15 residues. Germline lookup yields CDR1 SEHNR and CDR2 FQNEAQ (reference sequence). The CDR3 protein is CVSSTGTSGSGELFF. CDR3 sequence (DNA): TGTGTCAGCAGCACCGGGACTAGCGGGAGCGGGGAGCTGTTTTTT.

This clonotype was seen repeatedly, ten times or more. The rearrangement links TRBV29-1 to TRBJ2-5; D is possibly TRBD2 (6 bases). This CDR3 is built from 14 residues. The germline V gene has CDR1 SQVTM and CDR2 ANQGSEA. Trimming cost V 2 bases and J 4 bases, with 14 bases left between them. The CDR3 region is CSVELGTAGETQYF. For the CDR3, the DNA is TGCAGCGTTGAACTCGGGACTGCGGGAGAGACCCAGTACTTC.

This chain connects TRBV5-1 to TRBJ2-3; TRBD1 matches at 7 bases. The CDR3 spans 17 residues. Germline V CDR1 and CDR2: SGHRS, YFSETQ. V lost 0 bases to trimming and J lost 1 base; unmatched junction nucleotides: 8. DNA for the CDR3: TGCGCCAGCAGCTTGGCTGACAGGGTTGGAGGCACAGATACGCAGTATTTT. This codes for CASSLADRVGGTDTQYF.

Only a few counts were recorded for this clonotype. The limits of the CDR3 on the DNA are not certain, so only TCRdb's listed CDR3 is given. The rearrangement uses TRBV12-3 or TRBV12-4 and TRBJ2-5. The CDR3 is 14 amino acids in total, end residues counted. The CDR3 loop reads CASSSSSSVETQYF.

The rearrangement uses TRBV4-1 and TRBJ1-1; no clear D gene. Germline V lookup: CDR1 MGHRA, CDR2 YSYEKL. V was cut by 7 bases and J by 0 bases, with 12 bases left in between. This CDR3 contains 14 residues. In DNA form, the CDR3 reads TGCGCCAGCACCCCGACGGTATTGAACACTGAAGCTTTCTTT. It translates to CASTPTVLNTEAFF.

This chain uses TRBV18 with TRBJ1-4; 7 nucleotides align to TRBD1. CDR1 is KGHSH and CDR2 is LQKENI in the germline V gene. The CDR3 contains 16 residues. The junction had 7 bases not matched to a gene; V was cut back by 6 bases and J by 0 bases. CDR3 bases: TGTGCCAGCTCGCCCGGACAGGTTGCAACTAATGAAAAACTGTTTTTT. Translated, it gives CASSPGQVATNEKLFF.

This rearrangement joins TRBV20-1 to TRBJ1-1; the D is unclear. Trimming took 1 base from V and 2 from J, leaving 8 bases between them. Germline lookup yields CDR1 DFQATT and CDR2 SNEGSKA (reference sequence). The CDR3 runs 13 residues. The CDR3 sequence: CSARGRKNTEAFF. The CDR3 DNA reads TGCAGTGCTAGAGGTCGGAAAAACACTGAAGCTTTCTTT.

This chain uses TRBV6-1 with TRBJ2-2, with D tentatively TRBD1 or TRBD2 (5 bases each). V was cut by 3 bases and J by 3 bases, with 8 bases left in between. The CDR3 spans 14 residues. The V gene's germline CDR1 is MNHNS and CDR2 SASEGT. Here the CDR3 DNA reads TGTGCCAGCAGTGATGGGGACCACACCGGGGAGCTGTTTTTT. It specifies CASSDGDHTGELFF.

The rearrangement uses TRBV12-5 and TRBJ2-1; 15 bases map to TRBD2. J was trimmed by 7 bases and V by 4 bases; bases with no gene match: 5. There are 16 residues in the CDR3. Germline V gene lookup returns CDR1 LGHNT and CDR2 FRNRAP. CDR3 protein: CASGSSGTSGRNEQFF. The CDR3 bases are TGTGCTAGTGGTTCCTCCGGGACTAGCGGGAGGAATGAGCAGTTCTTC.

This chain uses TRBV7-9 with TRBJ1-1; a possible D gene is TRBD1 (6 bases). V shed 4 bases and J shed 0 bases, with 12 bases lying between them. The CDR3 has 15 amino acids. The germline V gene encodes CDR1 SEHNR and CDR2 FQNEAQ (reference sequence). The CDR3 nucleotides read TGTGCCAGCAGCTCAAATGGACAGTTGAACACTGAAGCTTTCTTT. Translating it yields CASSSNGQLNTEAFF.

The V and J genes are TRBV5-4 and TRBJ1-1; D is ambiguous. This CDR3 is 14 amino acids long. V was trimmed by 0 bases and J by 0 bases, leaving 6 bases between them. CDR1 SGHNT and CDR2 YYREEE come from the germline V gene (reference sequence). The CDR3 protein is CASSLDAMNTEAFF. CDR3 sequence (DNA): TGTGCCAGCAGCTTGGACGCAATGAACACTGAAGCTTTCTTT.

This clonotype was recorded many times. The gene calls are TRBV29-1 and TRBJ1-2; 10 nucleotides agree with TRBD1. This CDR3 has 15 amino acids. Per the germline V gene, CDR1 is SQVTM and CDR2 is ANQGSEA. J was trimmed by 3 bases and V by 5 bases; bases with no gene match: 9. CDR3 sequence (DNA): TGCAGCGTTACAGACAGGGGGCAAATTTACTATGGCTACACCTTC. It yields the protein CSVTDRGQIYYGYTF. Full variable domain (outside the CDR3, taken from reference TRBV29-1 and TRBJ1-2): SAVISQKPSRDICQRGTSLTIQCQVDSQVTMMFWYRQQPGQSLTLIATANQGSEATYESGFVIDKFPISRPNLTFSTLTVSNMSPEDSSIYLCSVTDRGQIYYGYTFGSGTRLTVV.

This clonotype was picked up many times. The chain carries TRBV28 and TRBJ1-5, with D unclear. Germline CDR1 and CDR2: MDHEN and SYDVKM. V was cut by 3 bases and J by 2 bases, with 8 bases left in between. CDR3 length: 14 amino acids. CDR3 sequence reads: CASSFVLGNQPQHF. The CDR3 bases are TGTGCCAGCAGTTTTGTTCTGGGCAATCAGCCCCAGCATTTT.

CDR3 nucleotides: TGCAGTGCTACATCTAGCTACGAGCAGTACGTC. This translates into CSATSSYEQYV. V usage is TRBV20-1 and J usage is TRBJ2-7; D unclear. CDR1 DFQATT and CDR2 SNEGSKA come from the germline V gene (reference sequence). V lost 4 bases to trimming and J lost 3 bases, with 7 bases between them. The CDR3 is 11 residues long.

This clonotype showed up just a few times. The chain couples TRBV10-2 to TRBJ2-1, with 13 bases identical to TRBD2. CDR1 is WSHSY and CDR2 is SAAADI in the germline V gene. This CDR3 spans 16 amino acids. V shed 6 bases and J 14 bases; nucleotides not matched to a gene: 16. The DNA for the CDR3 is TGCGCCAGCAGCGAAGCCCGGACTAGCGGGAGCGTTAGGAAGTTCTTC. Its translation: CASSEARTSGSVRKFF.

This clonotype was observed many times. The chain is built from TRBV12-3 or TRBV12-4 and TRBJ2-3, with D uncertain. Trimming took 3 bases from V and 0 from J, leaving 10 bases between them. The CDR3 is 15 amino acids. The CDR3 DNA is TGTGCCAGCAGTTTTTTCTGGGGAAGCACAGATACGCAGTATTTT. Protein: CASSFFWGSTDTQYF.

V gene TRBV24-1 combines with J gene TRBJ1-2; 9 nucleotides match TRBD1. This CDR3 is built from 14 residues. Trimming at V came to 7 bases and at J to 7 bases, leaving 9 bases not matched to a gene. Germline values: CDR1 KGHDR, CDR2 SFDVKD. Written as DNA, the CDR3 is TGTGCCACCAGCCCCACTGGGACAGGGAGTGGCTACACCTTC. Protein sequence: CATSPTGTGSGYTF.

This clonotype was counted only a few times. The chain is built from TRBV6-1 and TRBJ1-4; TRBD1 is a possible D gene (5 bases). This CDR3 region has 14 residues. The germline CDR1 and CDR2 sequences are MNHNS and SASEGT. V was cut by 4 bases and J by 5 bases, with 11 bases left in between. The CDR3 is CASSATRGNEKLFF. CDR3 nucleotide sequence: TGTGCCAGCAGTGCGACCCGGGGGAATGAAAAACTGTTTTTT.